This paragraph reports one TCR beta chain. Antigen unknown. Germline CDR1 is SGHRS and CDR2 is YFSETQ. Trimming removed 0 bases at V and 2 bases at J, with 11 bases between. The CDR3 extends over 15 amino acids. The TCRbeta library incorporated unique molecular identifiers. TCRdb independently ran MiXCR on the PCR reads; one entry per CDR3 protein. The sample lists 700,000 to 950,000 distinct CDR3 sequences, under 20% occurring once. The sample originates from a study of T-cell reconstitution after alpha-beta-depleted transplantation in children. General study findings and limits: Surviving thymic progenitors and recipient T cells were the source of high TCRbeta diversity at day 60 in some patients. Expanded clones from the graft, numbering several hundred, reportedly supplied alpha-beta T cells about two months after transplant. From newly produced T cells came most of the T-cell counts and diversity one year after transplant.

V gene TRBV5-1 combines with J gene TRBJ1-2; tentative D call: TRBD1 (5 bases). This specimen consisted of PBMCs, mostly from graft donor cells, obtained 360 days after TCRalphabeta/CD19-depleted stem cell transplant. This TCR derives from a male patient younger than 18 who had a stem cell transplant for acute lymphoblastic leukemia, so the T cells may come from the graft donor. The CDR3 DNA is TGCGCCAGCAGCTTGGGGGGCGCAATAAACTATGGCTACACCTTC. As protein: CASSLGGAINYGYTF.